Listed here are 12 T cell receptor beta chains from one sample, sequenced in a study of cytomegalovirus exposure and HLA in healthy donors. With 60 Vbeta and 13 Jbeta primers, the PCR was carried out. Here immunoSEQ multiplex PCR was the method, and the copy in TCRdb shows in-frame clones only, minus some. The table records 100,000 to 120,000 clones, roughly three quarters of them present only once. Source material: PBMCs. Every receptor here comes from a male donor in good health and CMV-seronegative.

The J gene is TRBJ1-1, the V gene TRBV5-1, with D possibly matching TRBD1 (6 bases). This CDR3 region has 14 residues. The V gene lost 7 bases and the J gene lost 7 bases, with 20 bases spanning the gap. Germline V gene lookup returns CDR1 SGHRS and CDR2 YFSETQ. The CDR3 sequence: CASSAGGTTDEAFF. The CDR3 coding sequence is TGCGCCAGCTCGGCTGGGGGCACAACGGATGAAGCTTTCTTT.

The CDR3 loop reads CASSSRDRVQEKLFF. In nucleotides, the CDR3 is TGTGCCAGCAGCTCCCGGGACAGGGTTCAGGAAAAACTGTTTTTT. The genes are TRBV5-4 and TRBJ1-4; the match to TRBD1 covers 9 bases. The CDR3 is 15 residues long. The J segment lost 8 bases and the V segment lost 3 bases, leaving 8 bases of the junction unmatched. Germline V gene lookup returns CDR1 SGHNT and CDR2 YYREEE (reference sequence). Variable domain in full (rest from reference TRBV5-4 and TRBJ1-4): ETGVTQSPTHLIKTRGQQVTLRCSSQSGHNTVSWYQQALGQGPQFIFQYYREEENGRGNFPPRFSGLQFPNYSSELNVNALELDDSALYLCASSSRDRVQEKLFFGSGTQLSVL.

V and J are TRBV7-2 and TRBJ2-1; 7 bases are a match to TRBD2. Germline-derived CDR1 and CDR2 are SGHTA and FQGNSA. The CDR3 covers 15 residues. V lost 0 bases to trimming and J lost 7 bases; unmatched junction nucleotides: 6. CDR3 sequence: CASSLAAGAGNEQFF. The CDR3 bases are TGTGCCAGCAGCTTAGCGGCGGGAGCTGGGAATGAGCAGTTCTTC.

This clone was picked up one time. The chain couples TRBV7-8 to TRBJ2-1, with D possibly being TRBD2 (6 bases). The ends were cut back, 3 bases at V and 0 bases at J, with 9 bases in the middle. Looked up from germline, CDR1 is SGHVS and CDR2 is FQNEAQ. This CDR3 comprises 15 residues. CDR3 residues: CASSLVGSSYNEQFF. CDR3 nucleotides: TGTGCCAGCAGCTTGGTCGGGAGCTCCTACAATGAGCAGTTCTTC.

The rearrangement joins TRBV5-1 to TRBJ1-3, with 9 bases lining up with TRBD1. The junction had 5 bases not matched to a gene; V was cut back by 4 bases and J by 3 bases. Germline CDR1 SGHRS, CDR2 YFSETQ. This CDR3 has 15 residues. The CDR3 DNA sequence: TGCGCCAGCAGCCTAGGGGGACAGGGTGGAAACACCATATATTTT. This codes for CASSLGGQGGNTIYF.

CDR3 residues: CASSLKIGDTEAFF. CDR3 sequence (DNA): TGTGCCAGCAGTTTAAAAATTGGAGACACTGAAGCTTTCTTT. The chain links TRBV27 to TRBJ1-1; D not certain. V lost 2 bases and J lost 3, with 10 bases in between. CDR3 length: 14 amino acids. Germline lookup yields CDR1 MNHEY and CDR2 SMNVEV (reference sequence).

The chain recombines TRBV7-8 with TRBJ2-3; weak D call: TRBD2 (6 bases). The V end lost 2 bases, the J end lost 2 bases, and 11 bases lay between the germline ends. From germline, CDR1 is SGHVS and CDR2 FQNEAQ. This CDR3 comprises 15 residues. In DNA, the CDR3 is TGTGCCAGCAGCTTAAGGCGGGAAAACACAGATACGCAGTATTTT. This encodes CASSLRRENTDTQYF. The whole variable domain, filled in from reference TRBV7-8 and TRBJ2-3, reads GAGVSQSPRYKVAKRGQDVALRCDPISGHVSLFWYQQALGQGPEFLTYFQNEAQLDKSGLPSDRFFAERPEGSVSTLKIQRTQQEDSAVYLCASSLRRENTDTQYFGPGTRLTVL.

V gene TRBV5-6 combines with J gene TRBJ2-5, with a tentative D call TRBD1 (5 bases). The last part of the DNA fits TRBJ2-7 better; the J call may be wrong. Germline assignment: CDR1 SGHDT and CDR2 YYEEEE. CDR3 length: 15 amino acids. CDR3 sequence (DNA): TGTGCCAGCAGCTTGATCCGGCTAGGGGACTACGAGCAGTACTTC. Translation: CASSLIRLGDYEQYF.

In its sample, this clone was seen many times. The chain recombines TRBV28 with TRBJ2-2, with no clear D. The CDR3 totals 13 residues. The germline CDR1 and CDR2 sequences are MDHEN and SYDVKM. Trimming removed 5 bases at V and 2 bases at J, with 6 bases between. CDR3 DNA: TGTGCCAGCAGTCCCCGTAACACCGGGGAGCTGTTTTTT. This gives the protein CASSPRNTGELFF.

The rearrangement joins TRBV7-9 to TRBJ2-7; TRBD1 matches at 7 bases. CDR1 and CDR2 from the germline V gene are SEHNR and FQNEAQ (reference sequence). Trimming cost V 1 base and J 5 bases; bases outside gene matches: 2. The CDR3 totals 13 residues. CDR3 in DNA: TGTGCCAGCAGCTTAGTAGGGGGCCACGAGCAGTACTTC. As protein: CASSLVGGHEQYF.

This CDR3 is CASSLLQTSGPRNEQFF. In nucleotides, the CDR3 is TGTGCCAGCAGTCTACTACAGACTAGCGGGCCGCGCAATGAGCAGTTCTTC. The rearrangement uses TRBV27 and TRBJ2-1, with 10 bases identical to TRBD2. Germline lookup yields CDR1 MNHEY and CDR2 SMNVEV (reference sequence). The J segment lost 6 bases and the V segment lost 5 bases, leaving 13 bases of the junction unmatched. The CDR3 consists of 17 residues.

The J gene is TRBJ1-3, the V gene TRBV5-8; TRBD1 might be the D (5 bases). In germline, CDR1 is SGHTS, CDR2 YDEGEE. The CDR3 is made up of 16 amino acids. V was cut by 4 bases and J by 0 bases, with 14 bases left in between. In DNA, the CDR3 is TGTGCCAGCAGCCCCGGAGGGACGAGCTCTGGAAACACCATATATTTT. Amino acid sequence: CASSPGGTSSGNTIYF. The full variable domain, rest sourced from reference TRBV5-8 and TRBJ1-3, is EAGVTQSPTHLIKTRGQQATLRCSPISGHTSVYWYQQALGLGLQFLLWYDEGEERNRGNFPPRFSGRQFPNYSSELNVNALELEDSALYLCASSPGGTSSGNTIYFGEGSWLTVV.